This TCR beta chain was captured by sequencing in a study of metastatic and nonmetastatic thyroid tumors. Study-level background: Malignant thyroid and benign thyroid patients provided blood and tumor or nodule tissue whose repertoires were compared. Study-wide findings and caveats: Across blood and tumor, TCR beta diversity in malignant thyroid tumors was reportedly significantly higher than in benign nodules.

Patients had received no treatment of any kind before thyroid surgery. Note on this clone: Its antigen is as yet unknown.

CDR1 SGHTA and CDR2 FQGTGA come from the germline V gene. The CDR3 runs to 17 residues. Trimming took off 5 bases at V and 3 bases at J, with 23 bases between the two ends. TCRdb re-clonotyped the PCR reads via MiXCR. The sample lists approximately 40,000 clones, roughly 45% occurring once. The receptor's source is a male donor with papillary thyroid cancer or a benign thyroid nodule (not recorded which). Some clones in this sample may be carry-over from other donors' samples. The chain combines TRBV7-3 with TRBJ2-7; tentatively, D is TRBD2 (5 bases). Sequencing was done on a sample of tumor tissue. As DNA, the CDR3 is TGTGCCAGCAGCCTCCTTATACTAGATCCAAGTCTCTACGAGCAGTACTTC. Its translation: CASSLLILDPSLYEQYF.